The 3 T cell receptor beta chains given below trace back to one sample, sequenced in a study of T cell clonotyping in hematopoietic cell transplantation. Assay: immunoSEQ multiplex PCR; the TCRdb copy retains only in-frame clones and omits some. The profile covers some 8,400 clones, with less than 90% appearing a single time and 4.2% taken by the ten largest. Here the sequenced sample was peripheral blood mononuclear cells, taken at the time of graft-versus-host disease after allogeneic stem cell transplant. These receptors all come from a male patient between 60 and 69 years old who had an allogeneic stem cell transplant from a related donor, so the T cells may come from the graft donor. Some clones in this sample may be carry-over from other donors' samples.

This clone was seen just once. The V and J genes are TRBV4-2 and TRBJ2-1; 12 positions match TRBD2. The ends lost 6 bases at V and 9 bases at J; junction bases unmatched: 9. Germline-derived CDR1 and CDR2 are LGHNA and YNFKEQ. This CDR3 region has 15 residues. The CDR3 loop reads CASSPTSGGIPEQFF. The CDR3 DNA reads as TGTGCCAGCAGTCCTACTAGCGGGGGGATACCTGAGCAGTTCTTC.

CDR3 protein: CASSLDGRGLQPQHF. CDR3 nucleotide sequence: TGTGCCAGCAGCTTAGATGGCAGGGGGCTTCAGCCCCAGCATTTT. The V and J genes are TRBV7-2 and TRBJ1-5; 8 bases line up with TRBD1. The V gene end was trimmed by 1 base and the J gene end by 6 bases; junction bases not matched to a gene: 5. This CDR3 is 15 amino acids long. Germline CDR1 SGHTA, CDR2 FQGNSA.

The rearrangement uses TRBV6-5 and TRBJ2-5, with TRBD1 as a possible D gene (6 bases). CDR3 length: 15 residues. Germline lookup yields CDR1 MNHEY and CDR2 SVGAGI. V was trimmed by 0 bases and J by 7 bases, leaving 15 bases between them. CDR3 sequence reads: CASSYSKLAGVTQYF. The DNA of the CDR3 is TGTGCCAGCAGTTACTCGAAGCTGGCAGGGGTGACCCAGTACTTC.